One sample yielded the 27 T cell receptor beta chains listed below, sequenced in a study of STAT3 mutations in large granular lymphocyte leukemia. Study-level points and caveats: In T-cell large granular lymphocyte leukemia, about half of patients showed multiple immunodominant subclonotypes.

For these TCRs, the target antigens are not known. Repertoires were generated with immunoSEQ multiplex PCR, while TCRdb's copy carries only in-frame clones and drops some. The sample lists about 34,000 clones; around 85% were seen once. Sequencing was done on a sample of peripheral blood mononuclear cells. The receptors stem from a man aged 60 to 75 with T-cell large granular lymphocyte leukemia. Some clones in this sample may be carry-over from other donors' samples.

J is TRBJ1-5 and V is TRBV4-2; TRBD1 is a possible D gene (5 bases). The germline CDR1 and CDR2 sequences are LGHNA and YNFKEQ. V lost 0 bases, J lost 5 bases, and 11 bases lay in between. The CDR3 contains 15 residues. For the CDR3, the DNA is TGTGCCAGCAGCCAAGATACCCCGGGGGATCAGCCCCAGCATTTT. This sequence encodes CASSQDTPGDQPQHF.

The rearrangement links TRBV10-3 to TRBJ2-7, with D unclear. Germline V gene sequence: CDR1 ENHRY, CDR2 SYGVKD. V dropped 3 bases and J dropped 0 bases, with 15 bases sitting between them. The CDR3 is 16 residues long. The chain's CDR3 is CAISEGKARSSYEQYF. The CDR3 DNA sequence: TGTGCCATCAGTGAAGGGAAGGCCAGAAGCTCCTACGAGCAGTACTTC.

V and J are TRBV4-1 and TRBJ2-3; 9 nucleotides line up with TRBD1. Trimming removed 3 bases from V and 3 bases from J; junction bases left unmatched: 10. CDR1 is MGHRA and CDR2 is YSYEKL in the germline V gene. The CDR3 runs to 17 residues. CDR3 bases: TGCGCCAGCAGCCAGGAGGGACAGGGATTTTATACAGATACGCAGTATTTT. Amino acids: CASSQEGQGFYTDTQYF.

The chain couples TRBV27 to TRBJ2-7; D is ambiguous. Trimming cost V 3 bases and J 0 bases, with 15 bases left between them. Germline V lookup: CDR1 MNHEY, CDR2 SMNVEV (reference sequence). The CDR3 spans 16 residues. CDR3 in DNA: TGTGCCAGCAGTTTGACCCGGGCGGCTTTCTCCTACGAGCAGTACTTC. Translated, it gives CASSLTRAAFSYEQYF.

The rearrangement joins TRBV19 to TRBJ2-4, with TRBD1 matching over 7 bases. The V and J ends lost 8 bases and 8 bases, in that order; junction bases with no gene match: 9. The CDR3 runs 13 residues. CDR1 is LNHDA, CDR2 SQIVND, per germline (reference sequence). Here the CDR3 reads CASGTVRADIQYF. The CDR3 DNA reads TGTGCCAGTGGGACAGTACGGGCGGACATTCAGTACTTC.

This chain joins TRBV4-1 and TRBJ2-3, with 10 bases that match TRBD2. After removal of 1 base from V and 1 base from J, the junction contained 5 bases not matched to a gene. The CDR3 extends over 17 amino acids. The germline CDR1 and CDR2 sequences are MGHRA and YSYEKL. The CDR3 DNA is TGCGCCAGCAGCCAAGGAGGAGCGGGAGGGGGCACAGATACGCAGTATTTT. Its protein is CASSQGGAGGGTDTQYF.

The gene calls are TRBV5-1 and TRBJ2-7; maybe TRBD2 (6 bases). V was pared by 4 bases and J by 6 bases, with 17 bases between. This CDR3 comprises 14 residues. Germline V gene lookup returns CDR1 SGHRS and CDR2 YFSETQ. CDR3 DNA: TGCGCCAGCAGCCCCCCGGCCAAGGGAGGCGAGCAGTACTTC. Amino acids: CASSPPAKGGEQYF. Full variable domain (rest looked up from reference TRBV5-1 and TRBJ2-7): KAGVTQTPRYLIKTRGQQVTLSCSPISGHRSVSWYQQTPGQGLQFLFEYFSETQRNKGNFPGRFSGRQFSNSRSEMNVSTLELGDSALYLCASSPPAKGGEQYFGPGTRLTVT.

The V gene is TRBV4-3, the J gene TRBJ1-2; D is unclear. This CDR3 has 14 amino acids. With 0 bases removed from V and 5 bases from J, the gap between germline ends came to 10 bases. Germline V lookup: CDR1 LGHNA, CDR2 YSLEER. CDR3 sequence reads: CASSQDDREYGYTF. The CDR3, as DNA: TGCGCCAGCAGCCAAGATGATAGGGAATATGGCTACACCTTC.

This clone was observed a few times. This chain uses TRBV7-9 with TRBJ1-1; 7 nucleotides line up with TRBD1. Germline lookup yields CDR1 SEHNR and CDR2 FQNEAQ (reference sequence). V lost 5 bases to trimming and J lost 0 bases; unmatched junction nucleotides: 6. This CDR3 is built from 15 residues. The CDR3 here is CASSLTGLMNTEAFF. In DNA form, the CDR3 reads TGTGCCAGCAGCCTGACAGGGCTCATGAACACTGAAGCTTTCTTT.

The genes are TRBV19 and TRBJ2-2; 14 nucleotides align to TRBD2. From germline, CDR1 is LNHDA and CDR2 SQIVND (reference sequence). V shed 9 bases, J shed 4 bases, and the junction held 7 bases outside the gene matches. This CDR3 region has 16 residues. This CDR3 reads CASLTSGRAGTGELFF. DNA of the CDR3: TGTGCCAGCTTGACTAGCGGGAGGGCCGGCACCGGGGAGCTGTTTTTT.

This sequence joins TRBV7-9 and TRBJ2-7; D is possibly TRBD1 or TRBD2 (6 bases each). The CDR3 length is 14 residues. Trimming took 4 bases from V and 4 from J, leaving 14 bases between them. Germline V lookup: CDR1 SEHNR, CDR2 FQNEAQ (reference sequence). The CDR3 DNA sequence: TGTGCCAGCAGCTCTTGGGGGGCGAGTTACGAGCAGTACTTC. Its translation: CASSSWGASYEQYF.

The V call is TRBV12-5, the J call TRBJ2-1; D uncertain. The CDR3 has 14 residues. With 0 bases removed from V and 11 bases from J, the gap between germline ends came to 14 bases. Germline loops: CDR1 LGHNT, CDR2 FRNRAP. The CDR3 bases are TGTGCTAGTGGTTTGGTAGGCTTCCAGGACCAGCAGTTCTTC. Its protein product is CASGLVGFQDQQFF.

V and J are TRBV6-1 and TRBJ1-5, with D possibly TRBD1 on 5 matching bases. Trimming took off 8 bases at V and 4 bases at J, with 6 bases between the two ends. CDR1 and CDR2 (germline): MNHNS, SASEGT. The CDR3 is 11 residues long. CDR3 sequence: CASGANQPQHF. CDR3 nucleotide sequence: TGTGCCAGCGGGGCGAATCAGCCCCAGCATTTT.

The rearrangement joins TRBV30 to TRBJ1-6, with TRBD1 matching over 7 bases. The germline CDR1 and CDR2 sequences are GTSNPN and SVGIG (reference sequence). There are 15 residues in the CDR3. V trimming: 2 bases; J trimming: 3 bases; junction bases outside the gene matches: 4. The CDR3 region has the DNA TGTGCCTGGAGTTTCCGGGACAGCTATAATTCACCCCTCCACTTT. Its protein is CAWSFRDSYNSPLHF.

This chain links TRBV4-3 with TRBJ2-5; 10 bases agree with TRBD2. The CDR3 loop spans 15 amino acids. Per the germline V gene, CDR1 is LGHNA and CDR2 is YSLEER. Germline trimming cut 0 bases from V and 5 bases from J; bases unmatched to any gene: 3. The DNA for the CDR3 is TGCGCCAGCAGCCAAGAGAGGACTAGCGGCGAGACCCAGTACTTC. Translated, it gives CASSQERTSGETQYF.

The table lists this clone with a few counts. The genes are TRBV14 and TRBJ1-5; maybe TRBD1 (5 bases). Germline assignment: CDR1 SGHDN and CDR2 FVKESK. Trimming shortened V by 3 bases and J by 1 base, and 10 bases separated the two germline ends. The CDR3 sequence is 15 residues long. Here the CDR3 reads CASSHGGVSNQPQHF. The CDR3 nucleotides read TGTGCCAGCAGCCATGGGGGTGTCAGCAATCAGCCCCAGCATTTT.

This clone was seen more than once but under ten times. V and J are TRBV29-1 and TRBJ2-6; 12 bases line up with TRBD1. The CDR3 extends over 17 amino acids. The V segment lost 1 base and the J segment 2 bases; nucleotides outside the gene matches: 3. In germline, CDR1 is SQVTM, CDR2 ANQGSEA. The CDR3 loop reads CSVEGGQGAPGANVLTF. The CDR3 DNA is TGCAGCGTTGAAGGGGGACAGGGGGCTCCTGGGGCCAACGTCCTGACTTTC.

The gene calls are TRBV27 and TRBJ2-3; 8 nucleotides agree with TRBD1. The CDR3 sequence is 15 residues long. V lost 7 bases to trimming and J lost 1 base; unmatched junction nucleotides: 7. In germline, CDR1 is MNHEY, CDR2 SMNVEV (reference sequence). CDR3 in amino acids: CASTSGGQGTDTQYF. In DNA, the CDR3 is TGTGCCAGCACCTCAGGGGGACAGGGCACAGATACGCAGTATTTT.

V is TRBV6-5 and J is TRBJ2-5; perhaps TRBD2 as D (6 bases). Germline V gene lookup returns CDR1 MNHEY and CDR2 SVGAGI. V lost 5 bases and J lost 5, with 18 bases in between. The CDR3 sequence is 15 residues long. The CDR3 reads CASSRGLGGSETQYF. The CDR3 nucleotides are TGTGCCAGCAGTAGGGGACTGGGTGGGTCGGAGACCCAGTACTTC.

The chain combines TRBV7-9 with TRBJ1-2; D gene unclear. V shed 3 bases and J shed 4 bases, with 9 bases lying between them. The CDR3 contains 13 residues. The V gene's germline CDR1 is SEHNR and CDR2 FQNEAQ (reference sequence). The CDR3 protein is CASSFSGPYGYTF. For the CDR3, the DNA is TGTGCCAGCAGCTTCTCAGGCCCCTATGGCTACACCTTC.

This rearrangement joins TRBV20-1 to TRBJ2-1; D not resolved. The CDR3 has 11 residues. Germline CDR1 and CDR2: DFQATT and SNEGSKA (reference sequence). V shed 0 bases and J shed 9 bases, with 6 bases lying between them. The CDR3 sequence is CSARDDLEQFF. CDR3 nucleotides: TGCAGTGCTAGAGATGACCTTGAGCAGTTCTTC.

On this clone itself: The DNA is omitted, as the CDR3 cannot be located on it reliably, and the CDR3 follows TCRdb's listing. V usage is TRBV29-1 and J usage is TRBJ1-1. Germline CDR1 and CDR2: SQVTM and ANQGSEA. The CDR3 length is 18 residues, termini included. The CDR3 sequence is CSATLFGPGLVLNTEAFF.

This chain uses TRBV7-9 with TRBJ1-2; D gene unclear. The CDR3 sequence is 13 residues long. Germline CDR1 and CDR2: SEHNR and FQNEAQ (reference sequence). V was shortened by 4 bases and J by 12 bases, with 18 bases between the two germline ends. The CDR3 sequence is CASSSRAITADTF. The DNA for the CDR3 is TGTGCCAGCAGCTCCCGGGCAATTACGGCTGACACCTTC.

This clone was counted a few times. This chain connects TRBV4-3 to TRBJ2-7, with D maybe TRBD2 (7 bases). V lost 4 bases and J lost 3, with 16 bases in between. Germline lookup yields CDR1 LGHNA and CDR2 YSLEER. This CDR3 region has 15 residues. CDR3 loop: CASSRQAGEGYEQYF. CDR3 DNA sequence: TGCGCCAGCAGCCGACAGGCGGGAGAAGGCTACGAGCAGTACTTC.

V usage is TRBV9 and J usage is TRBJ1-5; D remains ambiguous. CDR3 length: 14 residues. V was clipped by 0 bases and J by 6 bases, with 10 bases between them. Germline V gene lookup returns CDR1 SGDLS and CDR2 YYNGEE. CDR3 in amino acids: CASSVGVGVQPQHF. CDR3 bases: TGTGCCAGCAGCGTAGGGGTTGGGGTTCAGCCCCAGCATTTT. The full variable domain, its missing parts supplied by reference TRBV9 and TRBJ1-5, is DSGVTQTPKHLITATGQRVTLRCSPRSGDLSVYWYQQSLDQGLQFLIQYYNGEERAKGNILERFSAQQFPDLHSELNLSSLELGDSALYFCASSVGVGVQPQHFGDGTRLSIL.

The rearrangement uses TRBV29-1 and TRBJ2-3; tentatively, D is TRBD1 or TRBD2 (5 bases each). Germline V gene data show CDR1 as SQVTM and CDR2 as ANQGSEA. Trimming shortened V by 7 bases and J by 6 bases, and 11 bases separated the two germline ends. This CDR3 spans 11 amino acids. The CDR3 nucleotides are TGCAGCGGGGACGAAACGGATACGCAGTATTTT. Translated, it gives CSGDETDTQYF.

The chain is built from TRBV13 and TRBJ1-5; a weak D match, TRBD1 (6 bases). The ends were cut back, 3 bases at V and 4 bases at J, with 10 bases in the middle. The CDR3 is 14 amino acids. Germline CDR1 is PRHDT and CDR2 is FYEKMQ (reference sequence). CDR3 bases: TGTGCCAGCAGCTTTAGGGGGGGGAATCAGCCCCAGCATTTT. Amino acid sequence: CASSFRGGNQPQHF.